This paragraph covers one T cell receptor (beta chain) sequence. Measured with immunoSEQ multiplex PCR; TCRdb has only the in-frame clones, and not every one. The data hold under 100,000 clones, with around 96% observed a single time. The source of the sample is a study of technical replicates of blood from a few donors. V lost 2 bases, J lost 3 bases, and 4 bases stayed unmatched. This CDR3 is built from 15 residues. Germline V lookup: CDR1 SGHTA, CDR2 FQGNSA. V usage is TRBV7-2 and J usage is TRBJ2-3; 8 bases are a match to TRBD2. The sample comprised T cells isolated from PBMCs. The source of this sequence is a human donor in good health. In nucleotides, the CDR3 is TGTGCCAGCAGCTTAAACGGGAGGGATACAGATACGCAGTATTTT. Protein sequence: CASSLNGRDTDTQYF.